Sequencing of this T cell receptor beta chain was carried out in a study of blood T cells in healthy people across ages. Study-level results: The unsorted PBMCs prevented any conclusive comparison of naive versus antigen-experienced cells. TCR beta diversity was tightly associated with the proportion of naive T cells.

Then a second PCR, running about 6 to 12 cycles, was carried out with a sample-barcoded 5' primer and a J-beta primer mix. MiXCR, applied by TCRdb to the 5' RACE reads, yields one record per CDR3 protein. The table has 1.5 million to 2 million distinct CDR3 sequences, about 31% seen once. In regard to this clonotype: Its antigen is currently unknown.

This TCR was sampled from a woman in her 30s in good health. The material sequenced was blood.

Written as DNA, the CDR3 is TGTGCCAGCACGTCCGGGAGCGGTGGGTCACCCCTCCACTTT. This translates into CASTSGSGGSPLHF. The rearrangement joins TRBV27 to TRBJ1-6; no definite D call. The ends were cut back, 7 bases at V and 10 bases at J, with 17 bases in the middle. CDR1 and CDR2 (germline): MNHEY, SMNVEV (reference sequence). The CDR3 is 14 residues long.